This entry lists 28 T cell receptor beta chains sequenced from one sample in a study of cytomegalovirus exposure and HLA in healthy donors. Vbeta (60) and Jbeta (13) primers were used in the PCR. Libraries were prepared by immunoSEQ multiplex PCR; TCRdb keeps only in-frame clonotypes and omits some of them. Of about 110,000 clones in the sample, 76% were seen once. The sequenced sample was PBMCs. The origin of the receptors is a man between 25 and 39 years old in good health and CMV-seropositive.

This clone was counted only a few times. CDR3 protein: CAWSVPAQPQHF. The DNA for the CDR3 is TGTGCCTGGAGTGTACCAGCGCAGCCCCAGCATTTT. The rearrangement uses TRBV30 and TRBJ1-5, with D unresolved. The CDR3 runs 12 residues. Per the germline V gene, CDR1 is GTSNPN and CDR2 is SVGIG (reference sequence). The V end was cut by 0 bases, the J end by 7 bases, with 7 bases between.

CDR3 nucleotide sequence: TGTGCCAGCAGCCCTCCGGGGGGACGGGAAAGCGGCTATGGCTACACCTTC. Translation gives CASSPPGGRESGYGYTF. The chain recombines TRBV7-2 with TRBJ1-2; TRBD1 is a possible D gene (5 bases). V was pared by 5 bases and J by 4 bases, with 23 bases between. CDR3 length equals 17 residues. Germline loops: CDR1 SGHTA, CDR2 FQGNSA.

This clone was seen a handful of times. The chain links TRBV27 to TRBJ1-6; TRBD1 matches 8 bases. This CDR3 is built from 15 residues. The trim removed 5 bases at V and 9 bases at J, leaving 9 bases unmatched. The germline V gene encodes CDR1 MNHEY and CDR2 SMNVEV (reference sequence). The CDR3 loop is CASSHLETGASPLHF. DNA for the CDR3: TGTGCCAGCAGTCATCTCGAGACAGGGGCTTCACCCCTCCACTTT.

A few counts support this clone. The chain recombines TRBV7-2 with TRBJ2-3; unclear D gene. Trimming left V 0 bases short and J 4 bases short, with 14 bases between. CDR1 and CDR2 (germline): SGHTA, FQGNSA. The CDR3 length is 16 residues. In DNA, the CDR3 is TGTGCCAGCAGCTTAGCGGGTTCGGAGTTCGCAGATACGCAGTATTTT. Protein sequence: CASSLAGSEFADTQYF.

This clone has just a few counts. The chain has TRBV18 and TRBJ1-1; D possibly corresponds to TRBD1 (5 bases). Germline CDR1 reads KGHSH; CDR2 reads LQKENI. V was clipped by 1 base and J by 5 bases, with 14 bases between them. This CDR3 is built from 15 residues. The CDR3 sequence is CASSPRGEITTEAFF. The CDR3 nucleotides are TGTGCCAGCTCACCACGGGGGGAGATAACAACTGAAGCTTTCTTT.

The gene calls are TRBV10-1 and TRBJ2-1; TRBD1 aligns across 7 bases. CDR1 and CDR2 (germline): WNHNN, SYGVQD (reference sequence). The V segment lost 9 bases and the J segment 0 bases; nucleotides outside the gene matches: 5. The CDR3 runs to 14 residues. As DNA, the CDR3 is TGCGCCAGTGGCCGGGACAGCTCCTACAATGAGCAGTTCTTC. This translates into CASGRDSSYNEQFF.

The chain joins TRBV15 to TRBJ1-2; 7 bases agree with TRBD1. Germline V gene data show CDR1 as LNHNV and CDR2 as YYDKDF (reference sequence). This CDR3 comprises 17 residues. The junction had 12 bases not matched to a gene; V was cut back by 1 base and J by 4 bases. The DNA of the CDR3 is TGTGCCACCAGCAGAGTCCGACAGGGTGGTAGGTCCTATGGCTACACCTTC. Amino acids: CATSRVRQGGRSYGYTF. The full variable domain, in which reference TRBV15 and TRBJ1-2 provide the parts outside the CDR3, is DAMVIQNPRYQVTQFGKPVTLSCSQTLNHNVMYWYQQKSSQAPKLLFHYYDKDFNNEADTPDNFQSRRPNTSFCFLDIRSPGLGDTAMYLCATSRVRQGGRSYGYTFGSGTRLTVV.

This chain connects TRBV6-5 to TRBJ2-3; a weak D match, TRBD2 (5 bases). V was trimmed by 5 bases and J by 0 bases, leaving 9 bases between them. The CDR3 has 14 residues. Germline CDR1 reads MNHEY; CDR2 reads SVGAGI. For the CDR3, the DNA is TGTGCCAGCAGTAGCGGACTTAGCACAGATACGCAGTATTTT. It encodes CASSSGLSTDTQYF.

This clone has only a few counts. The rearrangement uses TRBV5-1 and TRBJ1-1; D gene ambiguous. This CDR3 comprises 14 residues. In germline, CDR1 is SGHRS, CDR2 YFSETQ. V was shortened by 4 bases and J by 4 bases, with 14 bases between the two germline ends. CDR3 amino acids: CASSQAPSSTEAFF. The CDR3 nucleotides are TGCGCCAGCAGCCAGGCCCCGAGCAGCACTGAAGCTTTCTTT.

The chain joins TRBV5-6 to TRBJ1-6, with D tentatively TRBD1 (5 bases). This CDR3 region has 14 residues. The V end was cut by 4 bases, the J end by 5 bases, with 10 bases between. CDR1 SGHDT and CDR2 YYEEEE come from the germline V gene. CDR3 nucleotide sequence: TGTGCCAGCAGCGGGGCCCAGAATAATTCACCCCTCCACTTT. As protein: CASSGAQNNSPLHF.

J is TRBJ1-1 and V is TRBV7-9; tentative D call: TRBD1 (5 bases). This CDR3 contains 10 residues. Germline lookup yields CDR1 SEHNR and CDR2 FQNEAQ (reference sequence). Here the CDR3 DNA reads TGTTCCACCCCAGGGACTGAAGCTTTCTTT. Translating it yields CSTPGTEAFF.

J is TRBJ1-1 and V is TRBV5-4; TRBD1 aligns across 8 bases. CDR1 SGHNT and CDR2 YYREEE come from the germline V gene (reference sequence). Losses at the gene ends were 0 bases for V and 0 bases for J; bases not matched to a gene: 4. The CDR3 covers 16 residues. CDR3 amino acids: CASSLDRGALNTEAFF. Written as DNA, the CDR3 is TGTGCCAGCAGCTTGGACAGGGGGGCGTTGAACACTGAAGCTTTCTTT. The full variable domain, rest sourced from reference TRBV5-4 and TRBJ1-1, is ETGVTQSPTHLIKTRGQQVTLRCSSQSGHNTVSWYQQALGQGPQFIFQYYREEENGRGNFPPRFSGLQFPNYSSELNVNALELDDSALYLCASSLDRGALNTEAFFGQGTRLTVV.

The V call is TRBV5-1, the J call TRBJ1-6; D is possibly TRBD1 (5 bases). This CDR3 is 15 amino acids long. The ends were cut back, 0 bases at V and 5 bases at J, with 9 bases in the middle. Germline-derived CDR1 and CDR2 are SGHRS and YFSETQ. CDR3 coding DNA: TGCGCCAGCAGCTTGGAACAGGTTAATAATTCACCCCTCCACTTT. Translation: CASSLEQVNNSPLHF.

On this clone itself: The identical CDR3 is also encoded by other nucleotide sequences in the sample. The gene calls are TRBV6-5 and TRBJ1-2, with a weak D call TRBD1 (6 bases). The CDR3 covers 16 residues. The germline V gene encodes CDR1 MNHEY and CDR2 SVGAGI. The V gene lost 0 bases and the J gene lost 2 bases, with 13 bases spanning the gap. The CDR3 DNA reads TGTGCCAGCAGTTACTCTGGGGGGGCGATCAACTATGGCTACACCTTC. Its translation is CASSYSGGAINYGYTF.

The gene calls are TRBV14 and TRBJ1-4, with TRBD1 matching over 9 bases. After removal of 3 bases from V and 8 bases from J, the junction contained 7 bases not matched to a gene. The germline V gene has CDR1 SGHDN and CDR2 FVKESK. The CDR3 loop spans 15 amino acids. The CDR3 region is CASSQLGDRDEKLFF. The CDR3 region has the DNA TGTGCCAGCAGCCAGCTTGGGGACAGGGACGAAAAACTGTTTTTT.

V usage is TRBV23-1 and J usage is TRBJ1-5; no definite D call. TRBV23-1 is an ORF, and what it does is uncertain. Trimming stripped 2 bases from V and 4 bases from J, with 18 bases between. The CDR3 consists of 17 residues. In DNA, the CDR3 is TGCGCCAGCAGTCAAGACTTCGGGTGGAGAGTGAATCAGCCCCAGCATTTT. Translated, it gives CASSQDFGWRVNQPQHF.

The chain recombines TRBV6-1 with TRBJ2-1; D might be TRBD1 (5 bases). Per germline, CDR1 MNHNS and CDR2 SASEGT. The CDR3 has 12 residues. Trimming stripped 2 bases from V and 10 bases from J, with 9 bases between. CDR3 nucleotides: TGTGCCAGCAGTGAACCTCCAGGGGAGCAGTTCTTC. This sequence encodes CASSEPPGEQFF.

CDR3 region: CASSLGRDRALSEQYF. The CDR3 region has the DNA TGTGCCAGCAGCTTAGGTCGGGACAGGGCTTTGAGCGAGCAGTACTTC. The chain recombines TRBV7-6 with TRBJ2-7; TRBD1 agrees at 9 bases. This CDR3 region has 16 residues. V dropped 1 base and J dropped 6; count of bases not matched to a gene: 10. Germline V gene data show CDR1 as SGHVS and CDR2 as FNYEAQ.

CDR3 amino acids: CASSLGRVGRGQPQHF. For the CDR3, the DNA is TGTGCCAGCTCACTAGGGCGGGTCGGTCGGGGACAGCCCCAGCATTTT. This chain connects TRBV18 to TRBJ1-5; D is undetermined. The CDR3 length is 16 residues. Trimming cost V 4 bases and J 7 bases, with 20 bases left between them. Germline CDR1 is KGHSH and CDR2 is LQKENI.

This chain uses TRBV11-3 with TRBJ2-3, with 10 bases aligning to TRBD2. CDR1 and CDR2 from the germline V gene are SGHNT and YENEEA. The CDR3 contains 16 residues. J lost 6 bases, V lost 2 bases, and 8 bases had no gene match. CDR3 sequence reads: CASSLQSGGADDTQYF. The CDR3 DNA is TGTGCCAGCAGCTTACAGAGCGGGGGGGCCGACGATACGCAGTATTTT.

The count of this clone is one. The rearrangement links TRBV14 to TRBJ1-2, with D possibly TRBD1 on 5 matching bases. This CDR3 comprises 13 residues. Germline-derived CDR1 and CDR2 are SGHDN and FVKESK. Trimming removed 2 bases from V and 6 bases from J, with 10 bases in between. The CDR3 region is CASSQQEGDGYTF. CDR3 nucleotides: TGTGCCAGCAGCCAACAAGAAGGGGATGGCTACACCTTC. The full variable domain, completed using reference TRBV14 and TRBJ1-2, is EAGVTQFPSHSVIEKGQTVTLRCDPISGHDNLYWYRRVMGKEIKFLLHFVKESKQDESGMPNNRFLAERTGGTYSTLKVQPAELEDSGVYFCASSQQEGDGYTFGSGTRLTVV.

The chain joins TRBV21-1 to TRBJ1-3; the DNA was not compared with TRBD1, the D call given in the table. TRBV21-1 is an annotated pseudogene. The CDR3 length is 17 residues. CDR3 DNA sequence: TGTGCCAGCAGCACTCGGCCGACAGCCCGCTCTGGAAACACCATATATTTT. As protein: CASSTRPTARSGNTIYF.

The chain recombines TRBV10-3 with TRBJ2-1; TRBD2 agrees at 7 bases. The germline CDR1 and CDR2 sequences are ENHRY and SYGVKD. J lost 8 bases, V lost 8 bases, and 12 bases had no gene match. This CDR3 region has 14 residues. The DNA for the CDR3 is TGTGCCATCGCCGTCACGGGGGGTTTCGATGAGCAGTTCTTC. Translating it yields CAIAVTGGFDEQFF.

This chain connects TRBV28 to TRBJ2-5; 7 nucleotides agree with TRBD1. Germline V gene lookup returns CDR1 MDHEN and CDR2 SYDVKM. The V and J ends lost 4 bases and 0 bases, in that order; junction bases with no gene match: 2. There are 14 residues in the CDR3. CDR3 loop: CASSSTGYQETQYF. DNA for the CDR3: TGTGCCAGCAGTTCGACAGGGTACCAAGAGACCCAGTACTTC.

This clone was detected a few times. The rearrangement uses TRBV4-1 and TRBJ1-3; TRBD1 is a possible D gene (6 bases). Germline assignment: CDR1 MGHRA and CDR2 YSYEKL. The CDR3 runs 16 residues. With 0 bases removed from V and 6 bases from J, the gap between germline ends came to 15 bases. The CDR3 DNA reads as TGCGCCAGCAGCCAAGATCGAGGGGACACACTAAACACCATATATTTT. Its protein product is CASSQDRGDTLNTIYF.

The genes are TRBV7-6 and TRBJ1-1; D gene uncertain. This CDR3 spans 14 amino acids. Germline assignment: CDR1 SGHVS and CDR2 FNYEAQ. V dropped 1 base and J dropped 0 bases, with 6 bases sitting between them. The CDR3 here is CASSLEHVNTEAFF. CDR3 sequence (DNA): TGTGCCAGCAGCTTAGAACATGTGAACACTGAAGCTTTCTTT.

The V gene is TRBV10-3, the J gene TRBJ2-5, with D unclear. V gave up 6 bases and J gave up 0 bases, with 8 bases separating them. This CDR3 has 13 amino acids. Germline CDR1 ENHRY, CDR2 SYGVKD. The CDR3 DNA reads TGTGCCATCAGATCGGTTGACCAAGAGACCCAGTACTTC. Its protein product is CAIRSVDQETQYF.

The chain joins TRBV5-1 to TRBJ2-2; 7 nucleotides align to TRBD1. In germline, CDR1 is SGHRS, CDR2 YFSETQ. J was trimmed by 5 bases and V by 0 bases; bases with no gene match: 4. This CDR3 is 15 amino acids long. In DNA form, the CDR3 reads TGCGCCAGCAGCTTGGATACAGGGGATACCGGGGAGCTGTTTTTT. Its protein product is CASSLDTGDTGELFF.